The 27 T cell receptor beta chains below all came from one sample that was sequenced in a study of blood T cell repertoires in COVID-19. Repertoires were generated with immunoSEQ multiplex PCR, while TCRdb's copy carries only in-frame clones and drops some. The repertoire holds a few hundred thousand clones, with 90% as singletons. The specimen sequenced was PBMCs or T cells enriched from blood (not recorded which). These receptors originate from a man between 25 and 39 years old who had recovered from COVID-19.

The rearrangement uses TRBV28 and TRBJ1-4; 8 nucleotides line up with TRBD1. Germline V gene lookup returns CDR1 MDHEN and CDR2 SYDVKM. The CDR3 loop spans 16 amino acids. The ends lost 4 bases at V and 7 bases at J; junction bases unmatched: 11. CDR3 DNA sequence: TGTGCCAGCAGTTCGAACTTTCGGACAGGGTTTGAAAAACTGTTTTTT. This codes for CASSSNFRTGFEKLFF.

The V and J genes are TRBV10-2 and TRBJ2-3; perhaps TRBD1 as D (5 bases). There are 14 residues in the CDR3. The germline V gene has CDR1 WSHSY and CDR2 SAAADI. V dropped 6 bases and J dropped 2 bases, with 12 bases sitting between them. The CDR3 DNA follows: TGCGCCAGCAGATTGACAGAGTTCACAGATACGCAGTATTTT. Residues: CASRLTEFTDTQYF.

The chain carries TRBV27 and TRBJ2-3; 7 nucleotides agree with TRBD2. The CDR3 is 15 amino acids. The junction had 3 bases not matched to a gene; V was cut back by 2 bases and J by 1 base. Germline V CDR1 and CDR2: MNHEY, SMNVEV (reference sequence). The CDR3 spells CASSLKGGGTDTQYF. The CDR3 nucleotides are TGTGCCAGCAGTTTAAAGGGAGGGGGCACAGATACGCAGTATTTT.

The chain uses TRBV3-1 (or the pseudogene TRBV3-2) and TRBJ1-5; 8 nucleotides line up with TRBD1. The V gene's germline CDR1 is LGHDT and CDR2 YNNKEL (reference sequence). With V trimmed by 1 base and J by 2 bases, 4 bases remained unmatched. The CDR3 has 16 amino acids. CDR3 region: CASSQGQGLRNQPQHF. Written as DNA, the CDR3 is TGTGCCAGCAGCCAAGGACAGGGGCTCCGCAATCAGCCCCAGCATTTT.

The chain joins TRBV27 to TRBJ1-1; 8 bases fit TRBD1. Germline V gives CDR1 MNHEY, CDR2 SMNVEV (reference sequence). This CDR3 has 14 residues. The V segment lost 5 bases and the J segment 0 bases; nucleotides outside the gene matches: 2. CDR3: CASSLDRVNTEAFF. The CDR3 DNA reads TGTGCCAGCAGTCTGGACAGGGTGAACACTGAAGCTTTCTTT.

The chain employs TRBV18 and TRBJ1-1, with D maybe TRBD1 (5 bases). Deletions cut 3 bases from V and 4 bases from J, with 15 bases between. Germline values: CDR1 KGHSH, CDR2 LQKENI. The CDR3 is 15 residues long. The CDR3 region is CASSPTGVWPTEAFF. DNA for the CDR3: TGTGCCAGCTCACCGACGGGGGTATGGCCCACTGAAGCTTTCTTT. Drawing the rest from reference TRBV18 and TRBJ1-1, the complete variable domain is NAGVMQNPRHLVRRRGQEARLRCSPMKGHSHVYWYRQLPEEGLKFMVYLQKENIIDESGMPKERFSAEFPKEGPSILRIQQVVRGDSAAYFCASSPTGVWPTEAFFGQGTRLTVV.

The V gene is TRBV13, the J gene TRBJ2-7; 7 bases align to TRBD2. This CDR3 has 15 residues. V trimming: 0 bases; J trimming: 4 bases; junction bases outside the gene matches: 6. In germline, CDR1 is PRHDT, CDR2 FYEKMQ (reference sequence). For the CDR3, the DNA is TGTGCCAGCAGCTTAGGCTTGGCGGGAGTTTACGAGCAGTACTTC. Protein product: CASSLGLAGVYEQYF.

CDR3 loop: CASSFTQGVGGELFF. The CDR3 DNA is TGTGCCAGCAGTTTTACCCAGGGCGTCGGCGGGGAGCTGTTTTTT. V usage is TRBV25-1 and J usage is TRBJ2-2, with D maybe TRBD1 (5 bases). The ends were cut back, 5 bases at V and 7 bases at J, with 17 bases in the middle. The CDR3 runs 15 residues. Germline lookup yields CDR1 MGHDK and CDR2 SYGVNS.

This chain joins TRBV25-1 and TRBJ1-6, with D unclear. Trimming cost V 1 base and J 4 bases, with 8 bases left between them. Looked up from germline, CDR1 is MGHDK and CDR2 is SYGVNS. The CDR3 runs to 15 residues. CDR3 in DNA: TGTGCCAGCAGTGAATGGGCAGATTATAATTCACCCCTCCACTTT. It specifies CASSEWADYNSPLHF.

This chain uses TRBV4-3 with TRBJ2-7; 7 positions match TRBD1. Germline-derived CDR1 and CDR2 are LGHNA and YSLEER. The CDR3 contains 16 residues. Trimming took 0 bases from V and 0 from J; bases not matched to a gene: 5. CDR3 in amino acids: CASSQDSTGSSYEQYF. DNA for the CDR3: TGCGCCAGCAGCCAAGACTCGACAGGGAGCTCCTACGAGCAGTACTTC.

The V gene is TRBV28, the J gene TRBJ2-1, with 8 bases lining up with TRBD1. This CDR3 is built from 18 residues. The germline CDR1 and CDR2 sequences are MDHEN and SYDVKM. Germline trimming cut 5 bases from V and 0 bases from J; bases unmatched to any gene: 12. CDR3 protein: CASSPPGTGLSSYNEQFF. CDR3 coding DNA: TGTGCCAGCAGTCCACCCGGGACAGGACTCTCCTCCTACAATGAGCAGTTCTTC.

V is TRBV21-1 and J is TRBJ2-7; the table's D call, TRBD2, has no DNA check behind it. TRBV21-1 is a listed pseudogene. The CDR3 length is 15 residues. The CDR3 DNA is TGTGCCAGCAGCATCCCCGGGACTAACTCCTACGAGCAGTACTTC. It yields the protein CASSIPGTNSYEQYF.

The V call is TRBV9, the J call TRBJ1-4, with 7 nucleotides matching TRBD1. The length of the CDR3 is 15 residues. Germline CDR1 SGDLS, CDR2 YYNGEE. Trimming at V came to 4 bases and at J to 6 bases, leaving 9 bases not matched to a gene. For the CDR3, the DNA is TGTGCCAGCAGCTTTGGACAGGCGAAGGATGAAAAACTGTTTTTT. This codes for CASSFGQAKDEKLFF.

This chain connects TRBV3-1 (or the pseudogene TRBV3-2) to TRBJ1-3; no firm D call. Germline values: CDR1 LGHDT, CDR2 YNNKEL (reference sequence). V dropped 3 bases and J dropped 3 bases, with 9 bases sitting between them. The CDR3 has 14 amino acids. The CDR3 loop is CASSHGGDGNTIYF. The CDR3 nucleotides read TGTGCCAGCAGCCATGGCGGGGATGGAAACACCATATATTTT.

The rearrangement links TRBV5-1 to TRBJ1-4, with D perhaps matching TRBD1 (5 bases). The CDR3 sequence is 15 residues long. The V and J ends lost 7 bases and 4 bases respectively, with 17 bases between them. Germline CDR1 and CDR2: SGHRS and YFSETQ. DNA for the CDR3: TGCGCCAGCGGAATGCACAGGTTCGATAATGAAAAACTGTTTTTT. As protein: CASGMHRFDNEKLFF. Drawing the rest from reference TRBV5-1 and TRBJ1-4, the complete variable domain is KAGVTQTPRYLIKTRGQQVTLSCSPISGHRSVSWYQQTPGQGLQFLFEYFSETQRNKGNFPGRFSGRQFSNSRSEMNVSTLELGDSALYLCASGMHRFDNEKLFFGSGTQLSVL.

The table lists this clone with a count of one. The gene calls are TRBV15 and TRBJ1-6; D might be TRBD1 (5 bases). The CDR3 covers 15 residues. From germline, CDR1 is LNHNV and CDR2 YYDKDF (reference sequence). Trimming left V 3 bases short and J 9 bases short, with 15 bases between. CDR3 sequence: CATSRDRGVASPLHF. CDR3 sequence (DNA): TGTGCCACCAGCAGGGATCGGGGGGTGGCTTCACCCCTCCACTTT.

The V gene is TRBV27, the J gene TRBJ1-5; D may be TRBD1 (6 bases). Germline loops: CDR1 MNHEY, CDR2 SMNVEV (reference sequence). The CDR3 is 15 residues long. Trimming pared 6 bases from V and 0 bases from J, leaving 12 bases between. The CDR3 DNA reads TGTGCCAGCAGCCCGACAGGTGATAGCAATCAGCCCCAGCATTTT. It translates to CASSPTGDSNQPQHF.

The table lists this clone with a few counts. This rearrangement joins TRBV27 to TRBJ1-6; 9 bases agree with TRBD1. Germline V gene lookup returns CDR1 MNHEY and CDR2 SMNVEV (reference sequence). The CDR3 length is 17 residues. V gave up 3 bases and J gave up 8 bases; unmatched junction bases: 11. Here the CDR3 reads CASSLRGTGLVYSPLHF. The CDR3, as DNA: TGTGCCAGCAGTTTGAGGGGGACAGGGCTAGTTTATTCACCCCTCCACTTT.

The chain employs TRBV27 and TRBJ2-2, with D possibly TRBD2 on 5 matching bases. The CDR3 length is 13 residues. V lost 6 bases and J lost 5, with 10 bases in between. CDR1 MNHEY and CDR2 SMNVEV come from the germline V gene (reference sequence). The CDR3 region is CASSGVGTGELFF. The CDR3 nucleotides are TGTGCCAGCAGCGGGGTAGGAACCGGGGAGCTGTTTTTT.

The chain employs TRBV19 and TRBJ1-5; D gene unclear. Trimming removed 3 bases from V and 5 bases from J, with 5 bases in between. Germline V gives CDR1 LNHDA, CDR2 SQIVND (reference sequence). The CDR3 consists of 12 residues. The CDR3 spells CASSIFDQPQHF. As DNA, the CDR3 is TGTGCCAGTAGTATTTTCGATCAGCCCCAGCATTTT.

The chain uses TRBV11-2 and TRBJ2-1; a weak D match, TRBD2 (6 bases). The V end lost 5 bases, the J end lost 6 bases, and 17 bases lay between the germline ends. The CDR3 sequence is 15 residues long. Germline V gene data show CDR1 as SGHAT and CDR2 as FQNNGV. The CDR3 region has the DNA TGTGCCAGCAGCCTACTTGGGGGGAAAGGCAATGAGCAGTTCTTC. It codes for CASSLLGGKGNEQFF. Full variable domain (missing parts from reference TRBV11-2 and TRBJ2-1): EAGVAQSPRYKIIEKRQSVAFWCNPISGHATLYWYQQILGQGPKLLIQFQNNGVVDDSQLPKDRFSAERLKGVDSTLKIQPAKLEDSAVYLCASSLLGGKGNEQFFGPGTRLTVL.

This chain connects TRBV7-2 to TRBJ1-1, with 10 bases lining up with TRBD1. The CDR3 contains 15 residues. CDR1 is SGHTA and CDR2 is FQGNSA in the germline V gene. After removal of 6 bases from V and 5 bases from J, the junction contained 9 bases not matched to a gene. This CDR3 is CASRRDRGLGTEAFF. CDR3 nucleotides: TGTGCCAGCAGGAGGGACAGGGGACTGGGGACTGAAGCTTTCTTT.

DNA of the CDR3: TGCGCCAGCAGTGAGACCGGACTAGCGGACGGAGAGACCCAGTACTTC. Amino acids: CASSETGLADGETQYF. The chain has TRBV5-1 and TRBJ2-5, with 10 bases aligning to TRBD2. Germline V gene sequence: CDR1 SGHRS, CDR2 YFSETQ. This CDR3 region has 16 residues. J was trimmed by 4 bases and V by 5 bases; bases with no gene match: 11.

CDR3 DNA sequence: TGTGCCAGCAGCAAACCCACCGGGCTAGCGGGAAAAATACTAGCCAAAAACATTCAGTACTTC. Translated, it gives CASSKPTGLAGKILAKNIQYF. The chain is built from TRBV21-1 and TRBJ2-4; the listed D gene, TRBD2, was not tested against the DNA. TRBV21-1 is tagged as a pseudogene. The CDR3 loop spans 21 amino acids.

J is TRBJ2-5 and V is TRBV19; 7 nucleotides agree with TRBD1. The V segment lost 8 bases and the J segment 4 bases; nucleotides outside the gene matches: 4. The germline V gene encodes CDR1 LNHDA and CDR2 SQIVND (reference sequence). The length of the CDR3 is 12 residues. CDR3 protein: CASATGTETQYF. DNA for the CDR3: TGTGCCAGTGCGACAGGGACAGAGACCCAGTACTTC.

The chain carries TRBV5-1 and TRBJ2-3; unclear D gene. Germline V gene data show CDR1 as SGHRS and CDR2 as YFSETQ. V was cut by 3 bases and J by 3 bases, with 8 bases left in between. This CDR3 is built from 13 residues. CDR3 sequence reads: CASSSILTDTQYF. In DNA, the CDR3 is TGCGCCAGCAGCTCTATACTGACAGATACGCAGTATTTT. The full variable domain, completed using reference TRBV5-1 and TRBJ2-3, is KAGVTQTPRYLIKTRGQQVTLSCSPISGHRSVSWYQQTPGQGLQFLFEYFSETQRNKGNFPGRFSGRQFSNSRSEMNVSTLELGDSALYLCASSSILTDTQYFGPGTRLTVL.

This chain uses TRBV12-5 with TRBJ2-1; TRBD2 agrees at 8 bases. Germline V CDR1 and CDR2: LGHNT, FRNRAP. The CDR3 loop spans 12 amino acids. V lost 6 bases to trimming and J lost 10 bases; unmatched junction nucleotides: 5. This chain's CDR3 is CASGPQRGEQFF. The CDR3 DNA reads TGTGCTAGTGGACCCCAGCGGGGGGAGCAGTTCTTC.